This T cell receptor beta chain was identified during a study of technical replicates of blood from a handful of donors. Method: immunoSEQ multiplex PCR; TCRdb's copy keeps in-frame clones and lacks some. The table shows tens of thousands of clones, with approximately 93% occurring only once. The CDR3 runs to 15 residues. Germline loops: CDR1 LNHDA, CDR2 SQIVND (reference sequence). V was cut by 0 bases and J by 0 bases, with 8 bases left in between. Specimen: T cells isolated from PBMCs. The chain is built from TRBV19 and TRBJ1-1; no reliable D call. This sequence was found in a human donor in good health. The CDR3 loop reads CASSIDGMLNTEAFF. The CDR3 DNA reads as TGTGCCAGTAGTATAGACGGGATGCTGAACACTGAAGCTTTCTTT.